These T cell receptor beta chains were read from a single sample in a study of molecular identifiers for immune sequencing clone quantification. One entry per CDR3 protein results from TCRdb running MiXCR on the PCR reads. The sample consists of 5,600 or so distinct CDR3 sequences, 16% of them appearing once. The sequenced material came from naive CD8+ T cells from blood, with Jurkat cell RNA spiked in. These receptors all stem from a human donor in good health. Some libraries in this study had Jurkat cell RNA spiked in. Each CDR3 is given without its conserved first and last residue.

cdr3_aa: ASRARENRNQPQH
v_call: TRBV27
j_call: TRBJ1-5

cdr3_aa: ASSPFMGDSYNEQF
v_call: TRBV4-1
j_call: TRBJ2-1

cdr3_aa: ASRIRPSQETQY
v_call: TRBV21-1
j_call: TRBJ2-5

cdr3_aa: ASSSLAGDYQLTDTQY
v_call: TRBV5-1
j_call: TRBJ2-3

cdr3_aa: ASSQSGPVRTGDRETQY
v_call: TRBV23-1
j_call: TRBJ2-5

cdr3_aa: ASSPPIATTDTQY
v_call: TRBV7-9
j_call: TRBJ2-3

cdr3_aa: ASSLETSAEQY
v_call: TRBV5-1
j_call: TRBJ2-7

cdr3_aa: ASSVKGLARETQY
v_call: TRBV9
j_call: TRBJ2-5

cdr3_aa: ACSDKEYSGGAIGGQF
v_call: TRBV9
j_call: TRBJ2-1

cdr3_aa: ASSYGTGFMSSYNEQF
v_call: TRBV6-5
j_call: TRBJ2-1

cdr3_aa: ASSYSAGTSLEYEQY
v_call: TRBV6-5
j_call: TRBJ2-7

cdr3_aa: ASSFSLENEKLF
v_call: TRBV28
j_call: TRBJ1-4

cdr3_aa: ASSPGTGFNEQY
v_call: TRBV5-1
j_call: TRBJ2-7

cdr3_aa: ASSFLVETQY
v_call: TRBV28
j_call: TRBJ2-5

cdr3_aa: ASSSHDGAGGPDTQY
v_call: TRBV6-2/TRBV6-3
j_call: TRBJ2-3

cdr3_aa: ASSASPAQGTYEQY
v_call: TRBV9
j_call: TRBJ2-7

cdr3_aa: ASSLLADQPQH
v_call: TRBV28
j_call: TRBJ1-5

cdr3_aa: ASRPDRAANYGYT
v_call: TRBV5-1
j_call: TRBJ1-2

cdr3_aa: ASSSGRRTDTQY
v_call: TRBV10-1
j_call: TRBJ2-3

cdr3_aa: ASSSGTQYFQETQY
v_call: TRBV5-1
j_call: TRBJ2-5

cdr3_aa: ASSYIDRVQETQY
v_call: TRBV6-5
j_call: TRBJ2-5

cdr3_aa: ASSAPRSSYNEQF
v_call: TRBV9
j_call: TRBJ2-1

cdr3_aa: ASSSGQDPSGNTIY
v_call: TRBV7-9
j_call: TRBJ1-3

cdr3_aa: SARAVGRGLEQF
v_call: TRBV20-1
j_call: TRBJ2-1

cdr3_aa: ASSFLNQPQH
v_call: TRBV11-2
j_call: TRBJ1-5

cdr3_aa: ASSLVGGSTDTQY
v_call: TRBV7-9
j_call: TRBJ2-3

cdr3_aa: ASSMFGGGQPQH
v_call: TRBV19
j_call: TRBJ1-5

cdr3_aa: ASRPGTTANTGELF
v_call: TRBV12-3/TRBV12-4
j_call: TRBJ2-2

cdr3_aa: ASSIRDTTNTEAF
v_call: TRBV7-6
j_call: TRBJ1-1

cdr3_aa: ASSLPASGSTDTQY
v_call: TRBV11-2
j_call: TRBJ2-3

cdr3_aa: ASSLVSARTDTQY
v_call: TRBV28
j_call: TRBJ2-3

cdr3_aa: ASSLGPPRQSDGTEAF
v_call: TRBV12-3/TRBV12-4
j_call: TRBJ1-1

cdr3_aa: ASSFGLAGGRQSTDTQY
v_call: TRBV7-9
j_call: TRBJ2-3

cdr3_aa: ASSLTGGLIYGTDTQY
v_call: TRBV19
j_call: TRBJ2-3

cdr3_aa: ASSPRTGTRNEQF
v_call: TRBV4-3
j_call: TRBJ2-1

cdr3_aa: ASSQDGPPGSSQETQY
v_call: TRBV4-1
j_call: TRBJ2-5

cdr3_aa: ASSLVGGAQPQH
v_call: TRBV7-9
j_call: TRBJ1-5

cdr3_aa: ASSLRGQRKNIQY
v_call: TRBV7-9
j_call: TRBJ2-4

cdr3_aa: ASSFTGRASTDTQY
v_call: TRBV28
j_call: TRBJ2-3

cdr3_aa: ASSPLAGAFNEQF
v_call: TRBV27
j_call: TRBJ2-1

cdr3_aa: ASSGAGGQY
v_call: TRBV6-1
j_call: TRBJ2-7

cdr3_aa: ASSSVDSNQPQH
v_call: TRBV7-9
j_call: TRBJ1-5

cdr3_aa: ASSPPGQQDTQY
v_call: TRBV12-3/TRBV12-4
j_call: TRBJ2-5

cdr3_aa: ASSLMGAGAVRELF
v_call: TRBV7-3
j_call: TRBJ2-2